These 24 T cell receptor beta chains share one sample of origin, sequenced in a study of CD8 T cells in ankylosing spondylitis. TCRdb reprocessed the 5' RACE reads with MiXCR, giving one entry per CDR3 protein. This sample has 150,000 or so distinct CDR3 sequences, with around 10% found just once. Sequences were obtained from blood, either unsorted or a sorted T cell fraction (not recorded which). All receptors come from a male donor with ankylosing spondylitis or in good health (not recorded which).

This clonotype appeared many times. V is TRBV5-5 and J is TRBJ1-5; D possibly corresponds to TRBD1 (5 bases). The germline V gene encodes CDR1 SGHKS and CDR2 YYEKEE (reference sequence). Trimming pared 2 bases from V and 1 base from J, leaving 19 bases between. The CDR3 has 18 residues. The CDR3 DNA is TGTGCCAGCAGCTTAGGAGGAAGGACACCTATAAGCAATCAGCCCCAGCATTTT. This sequence encodes CASSLGGRTPISNQPQHF.

The sample holds many counts of this clonotype. V is TRBV28 and J is TRBJ1-5; perhaps TRBD1 as D (5 bases). This CDR3 contains 15 residues. Germline loops: CDR1 MDHEN, CDR2 SYDVKM. Deletions cut 6 bases from V and 4 bases from J, with 16 bases between. CDR3 coding DNA: TGTGCCAGCAGCACCACTGAGGGGTTTAATCAGCCCCAGCATTTT. This translates into CASSTTEGFNQPQHF.

The J gene is TRBJ2-1, the V gene TRBV12-3 or TRBV12-4, with TRBD2 matching over 10 bases. CDR3 size: 16 residues. V gave up 6 bases and J gave up 2 bases; unmatched junction bases: 7. For the CDR3, the DNA is TGTGCCAGCAGAAACGGACTAGCGGCGCCCTACAATGAGCAGTTCTTC. It translates to CASRNGLAAPYNEQFF.

This clonotype was counted only a few times. The chain has TRBV5-1 and TRBJ2-3, with D hard to call. V shed 5 bases and J shed 4 bases, with 14 bases lying between them. Looked up from germline, CDR1 is SGHRS and CDR2 is YFSETQ. The CDR3 spans 14 residues. The CDR3 is CASSLTDSADTQYF. CDR3 nucleotide sequence: TGCGCCAGCAGTTTGACCGATTCGGCAGATACGCAGTATTTT.

This clonotype was seen ten or more times. The V and J genes are TRBV20-1 and TRBJ2-7; 8 bases fit TRBD2. Trimming removed 0 bases from V and 3 bases from J; junction bases left unmatched: 7. Germline-derived CDR1 and CDR2 are DFQATT and SNEGSKA (reference sequence). This CDR3 comprises 15 residues. The CDR3 protein is CSARDQAGANYEQYF. Written as DNA, the CDR3 is TGCAGTGCTAGAGATCAAGCGGGGGCTAACTACGAGCAGTACTTC.

In this sample, this clonotype turned up once. A clone one base away is much larger, so this may be a read error. The rearrangement links TRBV4-2 to TRBJ2-2; D call uncertain. Germline-derived CDR1 and CDR2 are LGHNA and YNFKEQ. V lost 1 base, J lost 6 bases, and 18 bases lay in between. This CDR3 contains 17 residues. Written as DNA, the CDR3 is TGTGCCAGCAGCCAAGGAATAAAGAGCCTTCAGGCCGGGGAGCTGTTTTTT. Its protein product is CASSQGIKSLQAGELFF.

This rearrangement joins TRBV12-3 or TRBV12-4 to TRBJ2-3, with TRBD1 identical over 9 bases. Trimming took 6 bases from V and 3 from J; bases not matched to a gene: 1. This CDR3 has 13 amino acids. In nucleotides, the CDR3 is TGTGCCAGCAGACAGGGGGCAACAGATACGCAGTATTTT. It encodes CASRQGATDTQYF.

This clonotype was seen a few times. This chain uses TRBV7-6 with TRBJ2-7; 7 nucleotides align to TRBD1. The CDR3 has 15 residues. V dropped 0 bases and J dropped 1; count of bases not matched to a gene: 3. Germline CDR1 and CDR2: SGHVS and FNYEAQ. The CDR3 DNA sequence: TGTGCCAGCAGCTTAGCTCCGGGACAGTCCTACGAGCAGTACTTC. Its protein is CASSLAPGQSYEQYF.

This clonotype was detected only a few times. This chain links TRBV7-9 with TRBJ1-4; D is unresolved. Germline-derived CDR1 and CDR2 are SEHNR and FQNEAQ (reference sequence). V lost 2 bases to trimming and J lost 5 bases, with 9 bases between them. This CDR3 has 14 amino acids. CDR3 DNA: TGTGCCAGCAGCTTATCCAGCGACAATGAAAAACTGTTTTTT. It translates to CASSLSSDNEKLFF.

This clonotype has at least ten counts. The rearrangement joins TRBV24-1 to TRBJ2-6, with D unresolved. Germline CDR1 is KGHDR and CDR2 is SFDVKD. CDR3 length: 13 residues. The ends were cut back, 4 bases at V and 2 bases at J, with 2 bases in the middle. The CDR3 is CATSEAGANVLTF. CDR3 DNA sequence: TGTGCCACCAGTGAGGCTGGGGCCAACGTCCTGACTTTC.

This clonotype occurred many times. The chain employs TRBV12-3 or TRBV12-4 and TRBJ2-3; maybe TRBD1 (5 bases). The CDR3 loop spans 16 amino acids. Trimming took off 2 bases at V and 0 bases at J, with 12 bases between the two ends. CDR3 loop: CASSLKQGPSTDTQYF. CDR3 nucleotide sequence: TGTGCCAGCAGTTTAAAGCAGGGCCCTAGCACAGATACGCAGTATTTT.

This clonotype was picked up a small number of times. The chain joins TRBV24-1 to TRBJ2-7; either TRBD1 or TRBD2 may fit D (5 bases each). CDR1 and CDR2 from the germline V gene are KGHDR and SFDVKD. The V and J ends lost 7 bases and 0 bases respectively, with 9 bases between them. This CDR3 spans 13 amino acids. The CDR3 protein is CATRAGTSYEQYF. CDR3 bases: TGTGCCACCAGGGCCGGGACCTCCTACGAGCAGTACTTC.

This clonotype was counted ten times or more. The CDR3 region is CATSVKGVGPGDTQYF. The CDR3, as DNA: TGTGCCACCAGTGTGAAGGGGGTGGGGCCCGGAGATACGCAGTATTTT. The rearrangement joins TRBV24-1 to TRBJ2-3; weak D call: TRBD1 (6 bases). The CDR3 has 16 amino acids. V gave up 5 bases and J gave up 5 bases, with 19 bases separating them. Germline V gives CDR1 KGHDR, CDR2 SFDVKD.

At least ten counts were recorded for this clonotype. The rearrangement links TRBV3-1 to TRBJ2-1; D gene unclear. Germline values: CDR1 LGHDT, CDR2 YNNKEL (reference sequence). V dropped 0 bases and J dropped 0 bases, with 9 bases sitting between them. The CDR3 runs to 16 residues. CDR3 nucleotide sequence: TGTGCCAGCAGCCAAGAGTTCGCAGGCTCCTACAATGAGCAGTTCTTC. Its protein product is CASSQEFAGSYNEQFF.

The V gene is TRBV9, the J gene TRBJ2-5; D is unresolved. The V and J ends lost 7 bases and 3 bases respectively, with 13 bases between them. The CDR3 contains 13 residues. Germline CDR1 is SGDLS and CDR2 is YYNGEE. The DNA of the CDR3 is TGTGCCAGCTCAGATCTCGGCGAAGAGACCCAGTACTTC. This gives the protein CASSDLGEETQYF.

This clonotype has a single count. The junction departs from germline at one end; a sequencing error may be responsible. The chain carries TRBV12-3 or TRBV12-4 and TRBJ2-2, with D perhaps TRBD1 or TRBD2 (5 bases each). The CDR3 has 12 residues. CDR3 bases: TGTACCAGCAGTTTGGGGGCCGGGGAGCTGTTTTTT. It specifies CTSSLGAGELFF.

About this clonotype: A single base separates this from a much larger clone, so it may be a read error. The V gene is TRBV3-1, the J gene TRBJ1-2; D perhaps matches TRBD1 (5 bases). This CDR3 is 13 amino acids long. CDR1 and CDR2 from the germline V gene are LGHDT and YNNKEL (reference sequence). CDR3 coding DNA: TGTACCAGCAGAACCCTCGGGGCCTATGGCTACACCTTC. Residues: CTSRTLGAYGYTF.

This clonotype was counted ten times or more. The chain uses TRBV5-1 and TRBJ2-7, with a tentative D call TRBD1 (6 bases). Trimming cost V 5 bases and J 0 bases, with 12 bases left between them. The CDR3 runs to 14 residues. Germline V gene data show CDR1 as SGHRS and CDR2 as YFSETQ. As DNA, the CDR3 is TGCGCCAGCAGTGTTGACAGGCGCTCCTACGAGCAGTACTTC. This gives the protein CASSVDRRSYEQYF.

This clonotype has at least ten counts. The rearrangement links TRBV20-1 to TRBJ2-4; TRBD2 might be the D (6 bases). The V end was cut by 5 bases, the J end by 0 bases, with 11 bases between. There are 14 residues in the CDR3. From germline, CDR1 is DFQATT and CDR2 SNEGSKA (reference sequence). CDR3 protein: CSALAEGAKNIQYF. As DNA, the CDR3 is TGCAGTGCTTTAGCGGAGGGAGCCAAAAACATTCAGTACTTC.

The CDR3 sequence is CASSPDIGGTGPITTYNEQFF. The CDR3 bases are TGTGCCAGCAGCCCTGACATTGGCGGGACAGGGCCCATTACAACCTACAATGAGCAGTTCTTC. This chain joins TRBV11-1 and TRBJ2-1; 9 bases match TRBD1. V trimming: 5 bases; J trimming: 2 bases; junction bases outside the gene matches: 22. The CDR3 runs 21 residues. Germline V gives CDR1 SGHAT, CDR2 FQDESV (reference sequence).

This clonotype was seen once. V gene TRBV7-2 combines with J gene TRBJ2-1; D is perhaps TRBD1 or TRBD2 (6 bases each). Germline-derived CDR1 and CDR2 are SGHTA and FQGNSA. V lost 2 bases and J lost 7, with 15 bases in between. The CDR3 is 15 amino acids. The CDR3 DNA follows: TGTGCCAGCAGCTTATCCCCGGGGGCGGGGAATGAGCAGTTCTTC. Amino acid sequence: CASSLSPGAGNEQFF.

This clonotype has a count of ten or more. J is TRBJ1-2 and V is TRBV5-5; D call uncertain. V gave up 2 bases and J gave up 4 bases, with 15 bases separating them. This CDR3 comprises 15 residues. From germline, CDR1 is SGHKS and CDR2 YYEKEE (reference sequence). Here the CDR3 reads CASSLTGSDFYGYTF. CDR3 DNA: TGTGCCAGCAGCTTAACCGGTTCGGACTTCTATGGCTACACCTTC. The full variable domain, with the rest looked up from reference TRBV5-5 and TRBJ1-2, is DAGVTQSPTHLIKTRGQQVTLRCSPISGHKSVSWYQQVLGQGPQFIFQYYEKEERGRGNFPDRFSARQFPNYSSELNVNALLLGDSALYLCASSLTGSDFYGYTFGSGTRLTVV.

CDR3 in amino acids: CASRPLWTGANTEAFF. In DNA, the CDR3 is TGTGCCAGCAGACCCCTTTGGACAGGGGCGAACACTGAAGCTTTCTTT. This rearrangement joins TRBV6-1 to TRBJ1-1; 9 nucleotides align to TRBD1. The V gene end was trimmed by 6 bases and the J gene end by 1 base; junction bases not matched to a gene: 9. The germline CDR1 and CDR2 sequences are MNHNS and SASEGT. The CDR3 contains 16 residues.

The chain employs TRBV5-5 and TRBJ2-7, with 7 bases matching TRBD2. This CDR3 has 14 amino acids. The V gene's germline CDR1 is SGHKS and CDR2 YYEKEE (reference sequence). J lost 4 bases, V lost 0 bases, and 4 bases had no gene match. The CDR3 DNA sequence: TGTGCCAGCAGCTTGGGACCTAGCGGTTACGAGCAGTACTTC. This encodes CASSLGPSGYEQYF. The whole variable domain, filled in from reference TRBV5-5 and TRBJ2-7, reads DAGVTQSPTHLIKTRGQQVTLRCSPISGHKSVSWYQQVLGQGPQFIFQYYEKEERGRGNFPDRFSARQFPNYSSELNVNALLLGDSALYLCASSLGPSGYEQYFGPGTRLTVT.